The clone carrying this T cell receptor (beta chain) showed up just a few times. The target antigen is unknown. CDR1 is SGHVS and CDR2 is FNYEAQ in the germline V gene. This CDR3 contains 18 residues. The trim removed 1 base at V and 0 bases at J, leaving 11 bases unmatched. This specimen belongs to a study of blood T cells in healthy people across ages. General study findings and limits: Per-million-T-cell TCR beta diversity fell roughly linearly with age.

Using a J-beta primer mix together with a sample-barcoded 5' primer, a second PCR was run for about 6 to 12 cycles. TCRdb re-derived calls from the 5' RACE reads in MiXCR, one entry per CDR3 protein. Seen here are fewer than 1.5 million distinct CDR3 sequences, 42% observed once, and the top ten hold roughly 7.9%. The clonotype originates from a woman aged 18-29 years in good health. J is TRBJ1-1 and V is TRBV7-6; 7 bases fit TRBD1. The sample consisted of blood. CDR3 DNA sequence: TGTGCCAGCAGCTTAGGGACATATTATGGGACAGTGAACACTGAAGCTTTCTTT. This gives the protein CASSLGTYYGTVNTEAFF.